This T cell receptor (beta chain) appears in the sequencing data of a study of T cell responses to AZD1222 COVID-19 vaccine. Study-wide findings and caveats: It was only after the peak T cell response that any repertoires were sampled. Spike-spanning, vaccine-associated CD4 TCRs were dominant at 160-218 and 743-854.

Produced via immunoSEQ multiplex PCR; TCRdb's table is partial and in-frame only. The data show just under 95,000 clones, with roughly 88% seen just once and roughly 15% held by the top ten. With respect to this clone: Its antigen remains unidentified.

The V gene's germline CDR1 is WNHNN and CDR2 SYGVQD (reference sequence). CDR3 length: 12 residues. V was cut by 4 bases and J by 0 bases, with 4 bases left in between. The gene calls are TRBV10-1 and TRBJ2-7; no definite D call. The sequence was obtained from an adult in good health. This specimen was peripheral blood, taken on day 0 of AZD1222 vaccination. CDR3 bases: TGCGCCAGCAGTGCAGACTCCTACGAGCAGTACTTC. This sequence encodes CASSADSYEQYF.